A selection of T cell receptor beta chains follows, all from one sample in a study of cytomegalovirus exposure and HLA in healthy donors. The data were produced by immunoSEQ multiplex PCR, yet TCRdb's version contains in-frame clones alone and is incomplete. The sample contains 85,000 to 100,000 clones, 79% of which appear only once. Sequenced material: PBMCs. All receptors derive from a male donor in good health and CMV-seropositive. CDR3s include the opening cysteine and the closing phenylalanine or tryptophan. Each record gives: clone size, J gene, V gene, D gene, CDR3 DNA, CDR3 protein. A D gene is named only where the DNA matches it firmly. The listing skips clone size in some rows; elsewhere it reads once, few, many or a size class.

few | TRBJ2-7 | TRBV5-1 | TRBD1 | TGCGCCAGCAGCCTGGGGTTCCAGGGGGCGCCTGAGCAGTACTTC | CASSLGFQGAPEQYF
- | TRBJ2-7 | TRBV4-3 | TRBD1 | TGCGCCAGCAGCCAAGCGGACAGGGTTGCCGAGCAGTACTTC | CASSQADRVAEQYF
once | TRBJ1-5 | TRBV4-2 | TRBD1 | TGTGCCAGCAGCCAGGACAGGGGGACGGGACAGCCCCAGCATTTT | CASSQDRGTGQPQHF
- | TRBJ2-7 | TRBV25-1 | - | TGTGCCAGCAGCCCCCTGATTGACACGTACGAGCAGTACTTC | CASSPLIDTYEQYF
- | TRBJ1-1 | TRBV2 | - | TGTGCCAGCACCCCAAGTTCGGGGGGGCACACTGAAGCTTTCTTT | CASTPSSGGHTEAFF
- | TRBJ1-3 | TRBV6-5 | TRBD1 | TGTGCCAGCACTCCCACAGGGGGAGCAAACACCATATATTTT | CASTPTGGANTIYF
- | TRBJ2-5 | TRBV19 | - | TGTGCCAGTAGTAAGACTGGGACCCAGTACTTC | CASSKTGTQYF
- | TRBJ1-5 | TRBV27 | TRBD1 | TGTGCCAGCAGTGTGGACAGGGGAAGGCAGCCCCAGCATTTT | CASSVDRGRQPQHF
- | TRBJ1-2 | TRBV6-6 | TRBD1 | TGTGCCAGCAGTTTCACAGGGGAATACTATGGCTACACCTTC | CASSFTGEYYGYTF
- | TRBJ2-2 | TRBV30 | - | TGTGCCTGGAGTGAAGAGGCCGGGGAGCTGTTTTTT | CAWSEEAGELFF
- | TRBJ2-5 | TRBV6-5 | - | TGTGCCAGCAGTTACTCCTCGGGTCGGGAGACCCAGTACTTC | CASSYSSGRETQYF
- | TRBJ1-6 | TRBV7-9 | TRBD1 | TGTGCCAGCAGTCACCGGGACAGGGATAATTCACCCCTCCACTTT | CASSHRDRDNSPLHF
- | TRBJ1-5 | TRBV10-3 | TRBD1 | TGTGCCATCACTAAGGGGGGACAGGGAGGCTCTGAAGGCAATCAGCCCCAGCATTTT | CAITKGGQGGSEGNQPQHF
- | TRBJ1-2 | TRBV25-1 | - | TGTGCCAGCAGTGAATTTAAAGCAGGGAACTATGGCTACACCTTC | CASSEFKAGNYGYTF
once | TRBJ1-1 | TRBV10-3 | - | TGTGCCACCCGTACACAGACGAACACTGAAGCTTTCTTT | CATRTQTNTEAFF
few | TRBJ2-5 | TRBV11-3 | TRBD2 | TGTGCCAGCAGCTTAGTGAGCGGGGGGCAAGAGACCCAGTACTTC | CASSLVSGGQETQYF
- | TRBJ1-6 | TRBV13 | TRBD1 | TGTGCCAGCAGCTCCCGTGACAGGGGGCTAGGGAATTCACCCCTCCACTTT | CASSSRDRGLGNSPLHF
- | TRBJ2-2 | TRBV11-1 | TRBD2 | TGTGCCAGCAGCCCGGGACTAGCGTATAAGGACACCGGGGAGCTGTTTTTT | CASSPGLAYKDTGELFF
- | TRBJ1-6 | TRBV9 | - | TGTGCCAGCAGCGCCTTGGGGGGTAATTCACCCCTCCACTTT | CASSALGGNSPLHF
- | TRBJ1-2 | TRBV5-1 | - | TGCGCCAGCAGCTTACCAGGGGCGCAGGGAAGCGACGGCTACACCTTC | CASSLPGAQGSDGYTF
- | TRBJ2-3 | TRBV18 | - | TGTGCCAGCTCACCACGGAAGACGCCGGGGGATACAGATACGCAGTATTTT | CASSPRKTPGDTDTQYF
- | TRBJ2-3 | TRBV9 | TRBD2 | TGTGCCAGCAGCGTAGGAAAGCGGGGGGGCTGGGATACGCAGTATTTT | CASSVGKRGGWDTQYF
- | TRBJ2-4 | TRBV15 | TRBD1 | TGTGCCACCAGCAGAGATCTCGGACAGGGAAACATTCAGTACTTC | CATSRDLGQGNIQYF
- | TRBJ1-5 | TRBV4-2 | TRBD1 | TGTGCCAGCAGGGACAGGAAACATATTAGGAGCAATCAGCCCCAGCATTTT | CASRDRKHIRSNQPQHF
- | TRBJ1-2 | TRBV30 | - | TGTGCCTGGAGTGTACAGGTTGGCTATGGCTACACCTTC | CAWSVQVGYGYTF
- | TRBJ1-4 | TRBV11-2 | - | TGTGCCAGCAGCTTAGGGGGTACGGGGGGCGAAAAACTGTTTTTT | CASSLGGTGGEKLFF
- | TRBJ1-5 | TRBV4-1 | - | TGCGCCAGCAGCCTCTCGGCAGGGTCAAGGCCCCAGCATTTT | CASSLSAGSRPQHF
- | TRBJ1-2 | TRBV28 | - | TGTGCCAGCAGTATCCAGGGAAATGGCTACACCTTC | CASSIQGNGYTF
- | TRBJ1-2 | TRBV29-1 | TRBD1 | TGCAGCGCAAGACAGGGGGATCGCTATGGCTACACCTTC | CSARQGDRYGYTF
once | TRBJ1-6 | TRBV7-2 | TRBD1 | TGTGCCAGCAGCCCACAGGGGACGAGGTCACCCCTCCACTTT | CASSPQGTRSPLHF
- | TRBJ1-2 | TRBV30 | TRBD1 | TGTGCCTGCATGGACAGGTCCAACTATGGCTACACCTTC | CACMDRSNYGYTF
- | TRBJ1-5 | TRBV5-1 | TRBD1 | TGCGCCAGCAGCTACGGAACAGGGGGCAGTAATAGCAATCAGCCCCAGCATTTT | CASSYGTGGSNSNQPQHF
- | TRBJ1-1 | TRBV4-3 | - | TGCGCCAGCAGCCAAGATCGAGGGAGGGGATCTGAAGCTTTCTTT | CASSQDRGRGSEAFF
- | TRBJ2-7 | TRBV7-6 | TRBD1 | TGTGCCAGCAGCTTGGGGACAGGGACCTACGAGCAGTACTTC | CASSLGTGTYEQYF
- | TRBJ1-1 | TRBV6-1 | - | TGTGCCAGCAGGAGGGGGGGGAACACTGAAGCTTTCTTT | CASRRGGNTEAFF
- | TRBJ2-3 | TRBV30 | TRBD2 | TGTGCCTGGACAGCTAGCGGGGGCCCAGATACGCAGTATTTT | CAWTASGGPDTQYF
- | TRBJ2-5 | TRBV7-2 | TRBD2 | TGTGCCAGCACCGGGGGGGGCCTGCAAGAGACCCAGTACTTC | CASTGGGLQETQYF
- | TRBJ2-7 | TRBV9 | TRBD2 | TGTGCCAGCAGCGTAGGGCCTAGCGGGGGGGCTTACGAGCAGTACTTC | CASSVGPSGGAYEQYF
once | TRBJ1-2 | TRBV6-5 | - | TGTGCCAGCAGTAGGAACGAGGGCGCAAGCTATGGCTACACCTTC | CASSRNEGASYGYTF
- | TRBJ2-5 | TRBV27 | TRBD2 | TGTGCCAGCAGTTTCGGGACTAGCGGTAAAGAGACCCAGTACTTC | CASSFGTSGKETQYF
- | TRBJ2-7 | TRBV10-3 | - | TGTGCCATCAGTGGTATTTGGGGAGTAGATGCCTACGAGCAGTACTTC | CAISGIWGVDAYEQYF
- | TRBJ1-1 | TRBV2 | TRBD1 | TGTGCCAGCACCGGACAGGGGAGGACTGAAGCTTTCTTT | CASTGQGRTEAFF
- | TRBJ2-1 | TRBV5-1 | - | TGCGCCAGCAGCTTATTAGGCTCAGGTGCTTACAATGAGCAGTTCTTC | CASSLLGSGAYNEQFF
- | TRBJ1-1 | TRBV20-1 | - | TGCAGTGCCGTGGGAGGGGGAGCTTTCTTT | CSAVGGGAFF
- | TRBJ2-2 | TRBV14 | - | TGTGCCAGCAGCCCTGGGCCTTGGAGGGAGAACACCGGGGAGCTGTTTTTT | CASSPGPWRENTGELFF
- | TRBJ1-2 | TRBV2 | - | TGTGCCAGCAGTAACAGGAGGGACTATGGCTACACCTTC | CASSNRRDYGYTF
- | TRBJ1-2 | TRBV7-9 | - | TGTGCCAGCAGCACCACGAGGACAGTCGAGGGGGGCTACACCTTC | CASSTTRTVEGGYTF
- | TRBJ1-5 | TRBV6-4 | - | TGTGCCAGCAGGCAGGGTAGGGATCAGCCCCAGCATTTT | CASRQGRDQPQHF
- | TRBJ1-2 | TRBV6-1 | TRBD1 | TGTGCCAGCAGTGAAGAATTTGGGACAGCTAACTATGGCTACACCTTC | CASSEEFGTANYGYTF
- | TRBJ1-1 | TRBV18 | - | TGTGCCAGCTCACCACCCGCAGGGAGGGAAACTGAAGCTTTCTTT | CASSPPAGRETEAFF
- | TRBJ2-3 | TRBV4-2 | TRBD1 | TGTGCCAGCAGCCAACGACAGGGCCTAAACACAGATACGCAGTATTTT | CASSQRQGLNTDTQYF
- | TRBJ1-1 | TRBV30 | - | TGTGCCTGGAGCAGGGGAATGAACACTGAAGCTTTCTTT | CAWSRGMNTEAFF
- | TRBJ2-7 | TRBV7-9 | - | TGTGCCAGCAGCCCTGACTTCGGCGAGCAGTACTTC | CASSPDFGEQYF
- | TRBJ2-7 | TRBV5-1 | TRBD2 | TGCGCCAGCAGCTCCATTAGCGGGGGATCCTACGAGCAGTACTTC | CASSSISGGSYEQYF
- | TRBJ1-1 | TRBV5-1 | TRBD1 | TGCGCCAGCAGCTCCGGAATGACAGGGTATGCGAACACTGAAGCTTTCTTT | CASSSGMTGYANTEAFF
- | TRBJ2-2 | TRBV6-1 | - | TGTGCCCTCAGACGAACAGGGATGGACACCGGGGAGCTGTTTTTT | CALRRTGMDTGELFF
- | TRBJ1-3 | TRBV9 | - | TGTGCCAGCAGCGCCCCACAGGGTGGAAACACCATATATTTT | CASSAPQGGNTIYF
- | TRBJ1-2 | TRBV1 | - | TGCACCAGCAGCCAAGTACAACAGCTGCCTTTTAACTATGGCTACACCTTC | CTSSQVQQLPFNYGYTF
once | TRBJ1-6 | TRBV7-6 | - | TGTGCCAGCAGCCAACAGACGTTGTCCCAAGGGGCGTCACCCCTCCACTTT | CASSQQTLSQGASPLHF
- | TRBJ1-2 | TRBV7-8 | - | TGTGCCAGCAGCGAGCGGTTCACAGACGCTGGCTACACCTTC | CASSERFTDAGYTF